The next 5 T cell receptor beta chains were all read from a single sample in a study of shared T cell receptors in the human thymus. Sequencing used immunoSEQ multiplex PCR; TCRdb keeps in-frame clones, though not all of them. There are under 850,000 clones in the sample; roughly 90% occur only once, and about 0.01% lies in the top ten. These records were also assigned to another study, of human thymus T cells.

Specimen: thymocytes. The receptors originated from a boy under two years old with a congenital heart defect.

The CDR3 region has the DNA TGTGCCAGCAGCTTGGGGCGACTAGACTACAATGAGCAGTTCTTC. Translating gives CASSLGRLDYNEQFF. This chain connects TRBV5-6 to TRBJ2-1, with a possible D match to TRBD2 (6 bases). Per the germline V gene, CDR1 is SGHDT and CDR2 is YYEEEE. CDR3 length: 15 residues. V gave up 0 bases and J gave up 3 bases, with 10 bases separating them.

This rearrangement joins TRBV5-1 to TRBJ2-3; TRBD1 might be the D (5 bases). The V end lost 2 bases, the J end lost 2 bases, and 24 bases lay between the germline ends. In germline, CDR1 is SGHRS, CDR2 YFSETQ. This CDR3 has 19 residues. The CDR3 coding sequence is TGCGCCAGCAGCTTATCCCACAGGCAGTCCCCTAATAACACAGATACGCAGTATTTT. Translating gives CASSLSHRQSPNNTDTQYF.

The V and J genes are TRBV5-4 and TRBJ2-1; 9 nucleotides agree with TRBD1. CDR3 size: 14 residues. V shed 4 bases, J shed 5 bases, and the junction held 4 bases outside the gene matches. Looked up from germline, CDR1 is SGHNT and CDR2 is YYREEE (reference sequence). The CDR3 region has the DNA TGTGCCAGCAGCCCTCGGACAGGGGACAATGAGCAGTTCTTC. Translation gives CASSPRTGDNEQFF.

This rearrangement joins TRBV25-1 to TRBJ2-3; the match to TRBD2 covers 9 bases. This CDR3 spans 17 amino acids. Germline CDR1 and CDR2: MGHDK and SYGVNS. V shed 0 bases, J shed 4 bases, and the junction held 8 bases outside the gene matches. Here the CDR3 reads CASSEYGGRAYADTQYF. As DNA, the CDR3 is TGTGCCAGCAGTGAATACGGCGGGAGGGCCTACGCAGATACGCAGTATTTT. Combining the CDR3 with reference TRBV25-1 and TRBJ2-3 gives the whole variable domain EADIYQTPRYLVIGTGKKITLECSQTMGHDKMYWYQQDPGMELHLIHYSYGVNSTEKGDLSSESTVSRIRTEHFPLTLESARPSHTSQYLCASSEYGGRAYADTQYFGPGTRLTVL.

V is TRBV9 and J is TRBJ2-1, with TRBD2 identical over 7 bases. Unmatched junction bases numbered 3, after V lost 0 bases and J lost 0 bases. Germline-derived CDR1 and CDR2 are SGDLS and YYNGEE. The CDR3 loop spans 16 amino acids. CDR3 nucleotides: TGTGCCAGCAGCGTAGATGGCGGGAGCTCCTACAATGAGCAGTTCTTC. Protein sequence: CASSVDGGSSYNEQFF.